The text below deals with one T cell receptor beta chain. The antigen is not known. One end of the junction fails to match germline, which may point to a read error. Some clones are missing from TCRdb's copy, which holds only in-frame ones; the method was immunoSEQ multiplex PCR. The data contain 150,000 or so clones, 90% to 95% of them seen just once; the ten biggest clones take up 2% to 2.5%. This CDR3 is built from 15 residues. In germline, CDR1 is MNHEY, CDR2 SVGAGI. This entry comes from a study of T cell responses to AZD1222 COVID-19 vaccine. Study-wide results and caveats: There were vaccine-associated CD4 TCRs across spike, dominant at 160-218 and 743-854. The breadth and depth of Spike-specific TCRs increased once two AZD1222 doses had been given.

The chain joins TRBV6-5 to TRBJ1-2, with D possibly being TRBD1 (5 bases). The source material was peripheral blood, sampled on day 0 of AZD1222 vaccination. This clonotype originated in an adult in good health. The CDR3 protein is CASSNSGGWNYGYTF. The CDR3 coding sequence is TGTGCCAGCAGTAACTCCGGGGGGTGGAACTATGGCTACACCTTC.